This passage covers 13 T cell receptor beta chains from one sample sequenced in a study of post-analysis software for immune sequencing data. General study findings and limits: With TRBV5-6, TRBV5-1 and TRBV20-1 included, 4 or 5 TRBV segments were more frequent in patients than in controls.

Their cognate antigens are unknown. Prepared libraries of TCR beta cDNA carried unique molecular identifiers. TCRdb reprocessed the PCR reads with MiXCR, giving one entry per CDR3 protein. The data show about 810,000 distinct CDR3 sequences, about 57% seen once. Sequencing used blood. These receptors were collected from a girl aged 5-17 years with multiple sclerosis.

The CDR3 region has the DNA TGTGCCAGCAGCCAAGGAGGGGTTAGCTCCTACGAGCAGTACTTC. Its translation: CASSQGGVSSYEQYF. This chain joins TRBV5-5 and TRBJ2-7; a possible D gene is TRBD2 (6 bases). Trimming removed 4 bases at V and 0 bases at J, with 14 bases between. The germline CDR1 and CDR2 sequences are SGHKS and YYEKEE (reference sequence). This CDR3 spans 15 amino acids.

The chain links TRBV6-1 to TRBJ2-7; 9 bases agree with TRBD1. CDR3 length: 15 residues. V lost 4 bases and J lost 1; bases outside the gene matches: 5. Germline assignment: CDR1 MNHNS and CDR2 SASEGT. CDR3 in DNA: TGTGCCAGCAGTGGTGCCGGGACAGGGTCCTACGAGCAGTACTTC. Its translation is CASSGAGTGSYEQYF.

This clonotype came up once. This chain uses TRBV25-1 with TRBJ1-1; no clear D gene. The CDR3 is 16 residues long. Trimming removed 2 bases at V and 0 bases at J, with 13 bases between. Per the germline V gene, CDR1 is MGHDK and CDR2 is SYGVNS. CDR3 amino acids: CASSEPGPFMNTEAFF. The CDR3 DNA sequence: TGTGCCAGCAGTGAACCCGGGCCCTTTATGAACACTGAAGCTTTCTTT.

This clonotype has a handful of counts. The V and J genes are TRBV6-1 and TRBJ2-3, with a possible D match to TRBD2 (5 bases). The V end lost 8 bases, the J end lost 2 bases, and 11 bases lay between the germline ends. Looked up from germline, CDR1 is MNHNS and CDR2 is SASEGT. CDR3 length: 13 amino acids. The CDR3 sequence is CASEGLITDTQYF. The CDR3 nucleotides read TGTGCCAGCGAAGGACTCATCACAGATACGCAGTATTTT.

This clonotype showed up just a few times. The chain recombines TRBV7-2 with TRBJ2-5; D unclear. This CDR3 region has 13 residues. V dropped 1 base and J dropped 4 bases, with 7 bases sitting between them. Germline values: CDR1 SGHTA, CDR2 FQGNSA. The CDR3 here is CASSLEAIETQYF. Written as DNA, the CDR3 is TGTGCCAGCAGCTTAGAAGCCATAGAGACCCAGTACTTC.

This chain connects TRBV5-1 to TRBJ2-7; D is undetermined. This CDR3 contains 12 residues. Germline V gene data show CDR1 as SGHRS and CDR2 as YFSETQ. Trimming stripped 2 bases from V and 5 bases from J, with 8 bases between. CDR3 DNA sequence: TGCGCCAGCAGCTTTGCGTCAGACGAGCAGTACTTC. Protein: CASSFASDEQYF.

The chain joins TRBV5-1 to TRBJ2-7; no firm D call. V was pared by 5 bases and J by 2 bases, with 8 bases between. The CDR3 runs 12 residues. Germline V lookup: CDR1 SGHRS, CDR2 YFSETQ. The CDR3 DNA is TGCGCCAGCAGACAGAGGACCTACGAGCAGTACTTC. Translating gives CASRQRTYEQYF.

This clonotype was picked up a small number of times. The rearrangement links TRBV14 to TRBJ2-7; D not certain. The germline gives CDR1 SGHDN, CDR2 FVKESK. The V and J ends lost 8 bases and 1 base respectively, with 21 bases between them. This CDR3 region has 16 residues. CDR3 coding DNA: TGTGCCAGCTTCAAAGCCGACGGACCCACTTCCTACGAGCAGTACTTC. Protein: CASFKADGPTSYEQYF.

This clonotype was counted ten times or more. V usage is TRBV6-2 or TRBV6-3 and J usage is TRBJ2-3, with D maybe TRBD2 (5 bases). The germline V and J ends were trimmed by 2 bases and 3 bases, with 9 bases remaining between them. The CDR3 runs to 14 residues. From germline, CDR1 is MNHEY and CDR2 SVGEGT. CDR3 sequence (DNA): TGTGCCAGCAGTTACGGTAGCGAGACAGATACGCAGTATTTT. This sequence encodes CASSYGSETDTQYF.

The V gene is TRBV9, the J gene TRBJ2-7; 12 nucleotides agree with TRBD1. The trim removed 4 bases at V and 7 bases at J, leaving 15 bases unmatched. This CDR3 region has 17 residues. Germline V gene sequence: CDR1 SGDLS, CDR2 YYNGEE. The CDR3 DNA reads TGTGCCAGCAGCAAATTCAGGGACAGGGGGCCCCGAGGGGAGCAGTACTTC. It translates to CASSKFRDRGPRGEQYF.

The chain couples TRBV20-1 to TRBJ2-7, with 12 bases that match TRBD2. The CDR3 contains 13 residues. With V trimmed by 6 bases and J by 5 bases, 5 bases remained unmatched. Per germline, CDR1 DFQATT and CDR2 SNEGSKA (reference sequence). The CDR3 nucleotides read TGCAGTGCGGCGACTAGCGGGAGAAACGAGCAGTACTTC. As protein: CSAATSGRNEQYF.

The V gene is TRBV5-1, the J gene TRBJ2-7; weak D call: TRBD2 (6 bases). Trimming left V 0 bases short and J 4 bases short, with 11 bases between. Germline V gives CDR1 SGHRS, CDR2 YFSETQ. There are 14 residues in the CDR3. In DNA form, the CDR3 reads TGCGCCAGCAGCTTGGAGGAGGGCGCTTACGAGCAGTACTTC. Translating it yields CASSLEEGAYEQYF. The complete variable domain, with remaining parts taken from reference TRBV5-1 and TRBJ2-7, reads KAGVTQTPRYLIKTRGQQVTLSCSPISGHRSVSWYQQTPGQGLQFLFEYFSETQRNKGNFPGRFSGRQFSNSRSEMNVSTLELGDSALYLCASSLEEGAYEQYFGPGTRLTVT.

The rearrangement uses TRBV20-1 and TRBJ2-7, with unresolved D. Trimming pared 0 bases from V and 4 bases from J, leaving 13 bases between. Germline CDR1 and CDR2: DFQATT and SNEGSKA (reference sequence). The length of the CDR3 is 14 residues. CDR3: CSARDRSHEYEQYF. The CDR3 DNA is TGCAGTGCTAGAGATAGGAGTCATGAGTACGAGCAGTACTTC.